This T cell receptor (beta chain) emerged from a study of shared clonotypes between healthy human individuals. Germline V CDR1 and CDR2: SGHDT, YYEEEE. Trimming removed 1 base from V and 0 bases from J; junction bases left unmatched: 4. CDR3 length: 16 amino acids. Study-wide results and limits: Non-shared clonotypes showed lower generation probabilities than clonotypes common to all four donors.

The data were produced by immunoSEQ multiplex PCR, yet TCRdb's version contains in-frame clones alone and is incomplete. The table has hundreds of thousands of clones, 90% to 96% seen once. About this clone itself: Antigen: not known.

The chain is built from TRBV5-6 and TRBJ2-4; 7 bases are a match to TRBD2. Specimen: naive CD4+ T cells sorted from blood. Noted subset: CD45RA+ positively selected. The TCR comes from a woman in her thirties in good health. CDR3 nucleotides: TGTGCCAGCAGCTTGTTGGGGGGGATAGCCAAAAACATTCAGTACTTC. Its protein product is CASSLLGGIAKNIQYF.